The rows below give T cell receptor beta chains drawn from one sample of a study of blood T cell repertoires in COVID-19. Method: immunoSEQ multiplex PCR; TCRdb's copy keeps in-frame clones and lacks some. The table lists approximately 140,000 clones, roughly 84% of them singletons. The sample consisted of peripheral blood. The receptors come from a man aged 65-85 years with acute or convalescent COVID-19. The CDR3 runs from the conserved cysteine through the conserved F or W. Each record gives: V gene, D gene, J gene, CDR3 length, clone size, CDR3 protein, CDR3 DNA. D genes are given only for firm matches. For some rows the clone size is stated as once, few or many, or as a class when expanded; others skip it.

TRBV5-1	.	TRBJ1-1	15	.	CASSITGYVNTEAFF	TGCGCCAGCAGCATCACAGGGTATGTGAACACTGAAGCTTTCTTT
TRBV28	TRBD1	TRBJ2-2	14	.	CASRGTGNTGELFF	TGTGCCAGCAGAGGGACAGGGAACACCGGGGAGCTGTTTTTT
TRBV11-3	TRBD1	TRBJ1-2	15	few	CASSLVRQGYYGYTF	TGTGCCAGCAGCTTAGTGCGACAGGGGTACTATGGCTACACCTTC
TRBV2	.	TRBJ2-3	16	once	CASTNPQRRSTDTQYF	TGTGCCAGCACGAACCCCCAGCGGCGAAGCACAGATACGCAGTATTTT
TRBV7-9	.	TRBJ1-2	12	.	CASEQTSFGYTF	TGTGCCAGCGAACAGACATCTTTTGGCTACACCTTC
TRBV2	TRBD1	TRBJ1-1	14	.	CASSREGAYTEAFF	TGTGCCAGCAGCCGTGAGGGGGCTTACACTGAAGCTTTCTTT
TRBV2	.	TRBJ1-2	15	.	CASSESHNRAYGYTF	TGTGCCAGCAGTGAATCGCATAACAGGGCCTATGGCTACACCTTC
TRBV7-9	TRBD2	TRBJ2-3	17	.	CASSGPSPAGVTDTQYF	TGTGCCAGCAGCGGCCCCAGTCCAGCGGGAGTCACAGATACGCAGTATTTT
TRBV5-1	TRBD2	TRBJ2-5	15	.	CASSPGLAGEETQYF	TGCGCCAGCAGCCCGGGACTAGCGGGAGAAGAGACCCAGTACTTC
TRBV5-1	.	TRBJ1-5	15	few	CASSPLSGQGQPQHF	TGCGCCAGCAGCCCCTTGTCAGGGCAGGGACAGCCCCAGCATTTT
TRBV6-5	.	TRBJ1-2	14	.	CASSPTVTNYGYTF	TGTGCCAGCAGCCCCACAGTGACTAACTATGGCTACACCTTC
TRBV23-1	.	TRBJ2-5	14	.	CASTGHWGWETQYF	TGCGCCAGCACGGGACACTGGGGATGGGAGACCCAGTACTTC
TRBV6-1	.	TRBJ1-1	15	.	CASSDARGMNTEAFF	TGTGCCAGCAGTGACGCCCGGGGGATGAACACTGAAGCTTTCTTT
TRBV12-3/TRBV12-4	.	TRBJ1-2	12	few	CASSRRVYGYTF	TGTGCCAGCAGTAGGAGGGTCTATGGCTACACCTTC
TRBV2	.	TRBJ1-6	14	.	CASLRTPENSPLHF	TGTGCCAGCTTGCGGACACCTGAGAATTCACCCCTCCACTTT
TRBV28	TRBD2	TRBJ2-7	18	.	CASSLRSPGLAGGKEQYF	TGTGCCAGCAGCCTACGTTCACCGGGACTAGCGGGAGGGAAAGAGCAGTACTTC
TRBV6-5	.	TRBJ1-1	13	.	CASSRSPGTEAFF	TGTGCCAGCAGTCGGTCACCGGGCACTGAAGCTTTCTTT
TRBV6-2/TRBV6-3	.	TRBJ1-5	15	.	CASSYSGDSNQPQHF	TGTGCCAGCAGTTACTCAGGGGATAGCAATCAGCCCCAGCATTTT
TRBV6-5	TRBD1	TRBJ1-5	15	.	CASSYSGGNAQPQHF	TGTGCCAGCAGTTACTCAGGGGGCAACGCTCAGCCCCAGCATTTT
TRBV19	.	TRBJ1-5	15	.	CASSRGQEGNQPQHF	TGTGCCAGTAGTAGAGGCCAGGAGGGCAATCAGCCCCAGCATTTT
TRBV7-3	TRBD2	TRBJ2-1	15	.	CASSLRGGALDEQFF	TGTGCCAGCAGCTTACGCGGGGGGGCCTTGGATGAGCAGTTCTTC
TRBV3-1/TRBV3-2	TRBD1	TRBJ1-4	17	.	CASSQDFSGQGKEKLFF	TGTGCCAGCAGCCAAGACTTTTCGGGACAGGGAAAAGAAAAACTGTTTTTT
TRBV7-2	TRBD1	TRBJ2-1	13	.	CASSNRGGNEQFF	TGTGCCAGCAGCAACAGGGGCGGCAATGAGCAGTTCTTC
TRBV21-1	.	TRBJ2-1	14	.	CASGQGDSYNEQFF	TGTGCCAGCGGACAGGGCGACTCCTACAATGAGCAGTTCTTC
TRBV7-9	.	TRBJ2-1	15	.	CASSLVQFPYNEQFF	TGTGCCAGCAGCTTAGTGCAGTTCCCCTACAATGAGCAGTTCTTC
TRBV10-3	TRBD2	TRBJ2-3	16	.	CASGAPSGGIRDTQYF	TGTGCCTCAGGGGCCCCTAGCGGGGGGATTCGGGATACGCAGTATTTT
TRBV5-1	.	TRBJ2-3	13	.	CASISPGADTQYF	TGCGCCAGCATCTCACCGGGAGCAGATACGCAGTATTTT
TRBV6-1	.	TRBJ1-2	15	.	CASSEEVKGDYGYTF	TGTGCCAGCAGTGAAGAAGTTAAGGGAGACTATGGCTACACCTTC
TRBV7-2	TRBD2	TRBJ2-3	16	.	CASSPTSGRNLDTQYF	TGTGCCAGCAGCCCAACTAGCGGGAGGAACCTGGATACGCAGTATTTT
TRBV11-3	TRBD2	TRBJ2-1	16	.	CASSLGGSGPYNEQFF	TGTGCCAGCAGCTTGGGCGGGAGCGGCCCCTACAATGAGCAGTTCTTC
TRBV19	.	TRBJ2-7	15	.	CASSPQSGMIYEQYF	TGTGCCAGTAGCCCCCAGAGCGGAATGATCTACGAGCAGTACTTC
TRBV5-8	.	TRBJ2-7	13	.	CASRGRGVYEQYF	TGTGCCAGCAGGGGCAGGGGAGTCTACGAGCAGTACTTC
TRBV7-3	TRBD1	TRBJ2-2	17	.	CASSLTGQGARTGELFF	TGTGCCAGCAGCTTAACGGGACAGGGGGCGCGGACCGGGGAGCTGTTTTTT
TRBV9	TRBD1	TRBJ2-3	17	once	CASSVEDRGRRGDTQYF	TGTGCCAGCAGCGTAGAGGACAGGGGTCGGCGTGGAGATACGCAGTATTTT
TRBV19	.	TRBJ2-1	15	.	CASRLSGDRDNEQFF	TGTGCCAGTAGACTCTCGGGGGACAGAGACAATGAGCAGTTCTTC
TRBV6-6	.	TRBJ2-1	12	.	CASSQTPDEQFF	TGTGCCAGCAGCCAAACTCCGGATGAGCAGTTCTTC
TRBV12-3/TRBV12-4	.	TRBJ2-7	13	.	CASSSRTIYEQYF	TGTGCCAGCAGCTCCCGGACTATCTACGAGCAGTACTTC
TRBV6-5	TRBD1	TRBJ1-2	14	.	CASSGTDRNYGYTF	TGTGCCAGTTCTGGGACAGACCGTAACTATGGCTACACCTTC
TRBV11-2	.	TRBJ2-7	17	.	CASSLDGPLAPSYEQYF	TGTGCCAGCAGCTTAGATGGACCCCTAGCGCCCTCCTACGAGCAGTACTTC
TRBV3-1/TRBV3-2	.	TRBJ2-1	15	.	CASSRRGTPYNEQFF	TGTGCCAGCAGCCGTCGTGGGACACCTTACAATGAGCAGTTCTTC